This T cell receptor beta chain is from a study of prognosis after radiotherapy for stage I lung cancer. CDR1 and CDR2 (germline): MDHEN, SYDVKM. The CDR3 runs to 14 residues. Trimming removed 3 bases at V and 6 bases at J, with 12 bases between. This clonotype was observed many times. From genomic DNA, TCR beta CDR3 was amplified by two-round multiplex PCR. Amplification during the initial PCR round employed primers specific to each TRBV and TRBJ gene. TCRdb passed the multiplex PCR reads through MiXCR, listing each CDR3 protein once. The sample contains approximately 51,000 distinct CDR3 sequences, about 37% of which appear only once.

The chain employs TRBV28 and TRBJ1-5; weak D call: TRBD1 (5 bases). The sample consisted of PBMCs, taken before or after stereotactic body radiation therapy (not recorded which). The TCR sequence derives from a donor aged 50 or older with non-small cell lung cancer. CDR3 sequence reads: CASSLVGARQPQHF. The CDR3 DNA reads TGTGCCAGCAGTTTGGTCGGGGCTCGTCAGCCCCAGCATTTT.